One and the same sample provided the 24 T cell receptor beta chains below, sequenced in a study of blood T cell repertoires in COVID-19. Profiling relied on immunoSEQ multiplex PCR, and the TCRdb table lists in-frame clones only, not all of them. The sample lists around 400,000 clones, approximately 90% seen once, with about 0.83% in the top ten. The sample taken for sequencing was PBMCs or T cells enriched from blood (not recorded which). Receptors were obtained from a woman aged 40-49 years who had been exposed to COVID-19.

The chain is built from TRBV19 and TRBJ1-6, with 10 bases that match TRBD1. J lost 7 bases, V lost 6 bases, and 6 bases had no gene match. The CDR3 loop spans 15 amino acids. Germline V CDR1 and CDR2: LNHDA, SQIVND (reference sequence). The CDR3 bases are TGTGCCAGTAGAACGACAGGGGGCGCGAATTCACCCCTCCACTTT. It specifies CASRTTGGANSPLHF.

V usage is TRBV5-8 and J usage is TRBJ2-1; D is unresolved. V gave up 6 bases and J gave up 8 bases, with 9 bases separating them. The V gene's germline CDR1 is SGHTS and CDR2 YDEGEE. The CDR3 spans 11 residues. The CDR3 reads CASMRGDEQFF. The CDR3 bases are TGTGCCAGCATGAGAGGCGATGAGCAGTTCTTC.

Worth noting for this clone: Other DNA sequences in the same sample also yield this CDR3. This chain links TRBV5-1 with TRBJ1-1; the D is unclear. V was trimmed by 5 bases and J by 0 bases, leaving 8 bases between them. CDR1 SGHRS and CDR2 YFSETQ come from the germline V gene. The CDR3 contains 13 residues. Here the CDR3 reads CASSPQLNTEAFF. The CDR3 region has the DNA TGCGCCAGCAGTCCACAGCTGAACACTGAAGCTTTCTTT.

The V and J genes are TRBV2 and TRBJ2-2; D is perhaps TRBD1 (6 bases). V was trimmed by 6 bases and J by 0 bases, leaving 11 bases between them. The CDR3 loop spans 15 amino acids. Per the germline V gene, CDR1 is SNHLY and CDR2 is FYNNEI. The CDR3 loop reads CASRGQAANTGELFF. Here the CDR3 DNA reads TGTGCCAGCAGGGGACAAGCCGCGAACACCGGGGAGCTGTTTTTT.

The V and J genes are TRBV5-1 and TRBJ2-1; D is perhaps TRBD2 (6 bases). This CDR3 spans 14 amino acids. Germline V CDR1 and CDR2: SGHRS, YFSETQ. The V end was cut by 2 bases, the J end by 3 bases, with 9 bases between. The CDR3 DNA reads as TGCGCCAGCAGCTTTAGCGGAATCTACAATGAGCAGTTCTTC. It codes for CASSFSGIYNEQFF.

The chain joins TRBV9 to TRBJ2-1; 7 positions agree with TRBD2. The CDR3 contains 18 residues. Per germline, CDR1 SGDLS and CDR2 YYNGEE. With V trimmed by 4 bases and J by 4 bases, 17 bases remained unmatched. In nucleotides, the CDR3 is TGTGCCAGCAGCCTCGGACTCGGGCTAGCGGTGATATACAATGAGCAGTTCTTC. This sequence encodes CASSLGLGLAVIYNEQFF. Filled out from reference TRBV9 and TRBJ2-1, the complete variable domain reads DSGVTQTPKHLITATGQRVTLRCSPRSGDLSVYWYQQSLDQGLQFLIQYYNGEERAKGNILERFSAQQFPDLHSELNLSSLELGDSALYFCASSLGLGLAVIYNEQFFGPGTRLTVL.

This sequence joins TRBV7-9 and TRBJ2-1, with no clear D. The CDR3 length is 13 residues. Trimming cost V 3 bases and J 6 bases, with 9 bases left between them. The germline gives CDR1 SEHNR, CDR2 FQNEAQ (reference sequence). CDR3: CASSFLGPNEQFF. Here the CDR3 DNA reads TGTGCCAGCAGCTTTTTGGGCCCCAATGAGCAGTTCTTC.

The CDR3 loop reads CASRPQTGVYGYTF. The CDR3 coding sequence is TGCGCCAGCAGGCCCCAGACAGGGGTCTATGGCTACACCTTC. The chain is built from TRBV10-2 and TRBJ1-2, with TRBD1 matching 8 bases. With V trimmed by 6 bases and J by 4 bases, 7 bases remained unmatched. The germline gives CDR1 WSHSY, CDR2 SAAADI. The CDR3 length is 14 residues.

The CDR3 nucleotides are TGTGCCAGCAGTATCGGGACACGGACCCTTTACGAGCAGTACTTC. It yields the protein CASSIGTRTLYEQYF. V and J are TRBV28 and TRBJ2-7; D may be TRBD1 (6 bases). Germline lookup yields CDR1 MDHEN and CDR2 SYDVKM. V was cut by 5 bases and J by 4 bases, with 18 bases left in between. The CDR3 has 15 amino acids. Filled out from reference TRBV28 and TRBJ2-7, the complete variable domain reads DVKVTQSSRYLVKRTGEKVFLECVQDMDHENMFWYRQDPGLGLRLIYFSYDVKMKEKGDIPEGYSVSREKKERFSLILESASTNQTSMYLCASSIGTRTLYEQYFGPGTRLTVT.

V and J are TRBV7-8 and TRBJ1-6, with D uncertain. The germline V gene has CDR1 SGHVS and CDR2 FQNEAQ. Between the trimmed V and J ends, which lost 4 bases and 8 bases, there was a span of 9 bases. CDR3 length equals 13 residues. CDR3 nucleotide sequence: TGTGCCAGCAGCTCACGAGGTGATTCACCCCTCCACTTT. Residues: CASSSRGDSPLHF.

This clone was seen just once. The chain carries TRBV5-5 and TRBJ1-2; maybe TRBD1 (5 bases). The germline CDR1 and CDR2 sequences are SGHKS and YYEKEE (reference sequence). V lost 6 bases to trimming and J lost 5 bases, with 11 bases between them. This CDR3 is 12 amino acids long. The CDR3 here is CASIGGWYGYTF. The DNA for the CDR3 is TGTGCCAGCATCGGGGGTTGGTATGGCTACACCTTC.

The chain combines TRBV19 with TRBJ1-2; unclear D gene. CDR1 LNHDA and CDR2 SQIVND come from the germline V gene (reference sequence). CDR3 length equals 13 residues. Trimming took 3 bases from V and 6 from J, leaving 11 bases between them. CDR3 sequence: CASSMGRDNGYTF. In DNA form, the CDR3 reads TGTGCCAGTAGTATGGGGAGGGATAATGGCTACACCTTC.

The V call is TRBV7-2, the J call TRBJ1-6; 7 bases map to TRBD1. The CDR3 sequence is 15 residues long. V shed 3 bases, J shed 14 bases, and the junction held 13 bases outside the gene matches. Germline V CDR1 and CDR2: SGHTA, FQGNSA. CDR3 nucleotides: TGTGCCAGCAGCTTGGGTCCGGGACAGAGCCTATCCCTCCACTTT. Translating it yields CASSLGPGQSLSLHF.

This clone has only one observation. The rearrangement links TRBV6-4 to TRBJ2-1; 8 bases are shared with TRBD1. V lost 3 bases, J lost 10 bases, and 5 bases stayed unmatched. The CDR3 runs 13 residues. Looked up from germline, CDR1 is MRHNA and CDR2 is SNTAGT. The CDR3 loop is CASSETTGVEQFF. CDR3 nucleotides: TGTGCCAGCAGTGAGACGACAGGGGTCGAGCAGTTCTTC.

V usage is TRBV11-1 and J usage is TRBJ2-1; D may be TRBD2 (6 bases). The CDR3 totals 14 residues. Deletions cut 3 bases from V and 7 bases from J, with 13 bases between. Germline CDR1 reads SGHAT; CDR2 reads FQDESV (reference sequence). The CDR3 DNA is TGTGCCAGCAGCTTCGCGGGGTCGGTAAATGAGCAGTTCTTC. It specifies CASSFAGSVNEQFF.

The rearrangement joins TRBV6-2 or TRBV6-3 to TRBJ2-7; TRBD2 matches at 11 bases. The trim removed 4 bases at V and 6 bases at J, leaving 8 bases unmatched. From germline, CDR1 is MNHEY and CDR2 SVGEGT. The CDR3 is 15 amino acids. CDR3 in DNA: TGTGCCAGCAGTTCCCGACTAGCGGGAATGGGCGAGCAGTACTTC. The encoded protein is CASSSRLAGMGEQYF.

The chain recombines TRBV12-3 or TRBV12-4 with TRBJ1-1; D might be TRBD1 (6 bases). The length of the CDR3 is 13 residues. Trimming left V 4 bases short and J 3 bases short, with 9 bases between. Here the CDR3 reads CASSYRVDTEAFF. The CDR3 DNA reads TGTGCCAGCAGTTACAGGGTGGACACTGAAGCTTTCTTT.

The chain employs TRBV6-2 or TRBV6-3 and TRBJ2-3; 7 bases are a match to TRBD1. Germline loops: CDR1 MNHEY, CDR2 SVGEGT. This CDR3 region has 14 residues. The junction had 3 bases not matched to a gene; V was cut back by 4 bases and J by 2 bases. CDR3: CASSSGQATDTQYF. The CDR3 DNA reads TGTGCCAGCAGTTCCGGACAGGCCACAGATACGCAGTATTTT.

The chain has TRBV5-1 and TRBJ2-6, with 7 bases that match TRBD2. The CDR3 consists of 19 residues. Losses at the gene ends were 4 bases for V and 0 bases for J; bases not matched to a gene: 13. The germline V gene encodes CDR1 SGHRS and CDR2 YFSETQ. The CDR3 sequence: CASSSRPGGPPSGANVLTF. DNA of the CDR3: TGCGCCAGCAGCAGCCGACCGGGGGGACCCCCCTCTGGGGCCAACGTCCTGACTTTC.

This clone was found a few times. This chain joins TRBV10-1 and TRBJ2-1; maybe TRBD1 (6 bases). Trimming took off 8 bases at V and 12 bases at J, with 17 bases between the two ends. Germline-derived CDR1 and CDR2 are WNHNN and SYGVQD (reference sequence). CDR3 length: 12 amino acids. CDR3 nucleotides: TGCGCCAGCCGGTATGCAGACAGGTCGCAGTTCTTC. As protein: CASRYADRSQFF.

This chain connects TRBV2 to TRBJ1-6; 7 bases are shared with TRBD1. V lost 6 bases to trimming and J lost 1 base; unmatched junction nucleotides: 6. The germline V gene encodes CDR1 SNHLY and CDR2 FYNNEI. The CDR3 is 16 residues long. Written as DNA, the CDR3 is TGTGCCAGCAGGCGACAGGGTAGTTCCTATAATTCACCCCTCCACTTT. It translates to CASRRQGSSYNSPLHF. Complete variable domain (other parts from reference TRBV2 and TRBJ1-6): EPEVTQTPSHQVTQMGQEVILRCVPISNHLYFYWYRQILGQKVEFLVSFYNNEISEKSEIFDDQFSVERPDGSNFTLKIRSTKLEDSAMYFCASRRQGSSYNSPLHFGNGTRLTVT.

The chain couples TRBV2 to TRBJ1-2, with TRBD1 matching over 7 bases. Germline V gene sequence: CDR1 SNHLY, CDR2 FYNNEI. J was trimmed by 2 bases and V by 8 bases; bases with no gene match: 11. There are 15 residues in the CDR3. In DNA form, the CDR3 reads TGTGCCAGCGGCCCGGCAGGGGGACTCAACTATGGCTACACCTTC. It translates to CASGPAGGLNYGYTF.

The chain joins TRBV19 to TRBJ1-1, with a tentative D call TRBD1 (6 bases). CDR1 is LNHDA and CDR2 is SQIVND in the germline V gene (reference sequence). Trimming removed 7 bases from V and 5 bases from J, with 14 bases in between. The CDR3 has 13 amino acids. As DNA, the CDR3 is TGTGCCAGTATCGAACAGGGTATAACTGAAGCTTTCTTT. Translating gives CASIEQGITEAFF.

The chain recombines TRBV28 with TRBJ1-5; D is possibly TRBD1 (5 bases). CDR3 length: 15 residues. V was pared by 6 bases and J by 3 bases, with 15 bases between. Germline CDR1 MDHEN, CDR2 SYDVKM. The CDR3 DNA reads as TGTGCCAGCAGACCAGGGTCCCATGACAATCAGCCCCAGCATTTT. It yields the protein CASRPGSHDNQPQHF. Supplemented by reference TRBV28 and TRBJ1-5, the full variable domain reads DVKVTQSSRYLVKRTGEKVFLECVQDMDHENMFWYRQDPGLGLRLIYFSYDVKMKEKGDIPEGYSVSREKKERFSLILESASTNQTSMYLCASRPGSHDNQPQHFGDGTRLSIL.